The 15 T cell receptor beta chains listed next were all sequenced from one sample in a study of T cells in women clearing cervical HPV infection. Assay used: immunoSEQ multiplex PCR; TCRdb lists only in-frame clones, some missing. Its table records around 35,000 clones. The sequenced sample consisted of blood buffy coat. These receptors were collected from a woman aged 18-70 years with a cervical HPV16 infection that either progressed to CIN3+ or cleared (not recorded which).

As regards this clone: The missing CDR3 end, 3 residues past where the read stops, is filled in from the germline J gene. J is TRBJ2-4 and V is TRBV7-9; 9 bases are shared with TRBD1. CDR1 is SEHNR, CDR2 FQNEAQ, per germline (reference sequence). The CDR3 has 13 amino acids. Partial CDR3 DNA: TGTGCCAGCAGCCAACAGGGGGCTGGAGGT. This codes for CASSQQGAGG. The full CDR3 sequence reads CASSQQGAGGQYF.

With regard to this clone: The read terminates 3 residues before the CDR3 end, so the remaining end is supplied by the germline J gene. The chain links TRBV13 to TRBJ2-5, with 10 bases identical to TRBD2. The V and J ends lost 1 base and 3 bases, in that order; junction bases with no gene match: 8. Germline V CDR1 and CDR2: PRHDT, FYEKMQ (reference sequence). CDR3 length equals 17 residues. CDR3 sequence: CASSLEGSGGPEETQYF. The sequenced part of the CDR3 DNA is TGTGCCAGCAGCTTAGAGGGTAGCGGGGGGCCCGAAGAGACC.

A word on this clone: The CDR3 end is not reached by the read, which stops 3 residues before it; the germline J gene fills it in. The V call is TRBV7-9, the J call TRBJ2-7; D uncertain. The CDR3 length is 13 residues. CDR1 is SEHNR and CDR2 is FQNEAQ in the germline V gene (reference sequence). CDR3 amino acids: CSCSSLSSYEQYF. CDR3 bases read: TGTTCCTGCAGCTCCCTATCCTCCTACGAG.

About this clone itself: The read gets to within 3 residues of the CDR3 end, and the germline J gene fills in the rest. The chain uses TRBV7-9 and TRBJ1-1; 7 bases line up with TRBD1. Trimming took 5 bases from V and 4 from J; bases not matched to a gene: 4. Germline CDR1 is SEHNR and CDR2 is FQNEAQ (reference sequence). This CDR3 is built from 13 residues. The DNA read from the CDR3 is TGTGCCAGCAGCAGTCGACAGGGCACTGAA. It is translated as CASSSRQGTE. The entire CDR3 reads CASSSRQGTEAFF. The complete variable domain, with remaining parts taken from reference TRBV7-9 and TRBJ1-1, reads DTGVSQNPRHKITKRGQNVTFRCDPISEHNRLYWYRQTLGQGPEFLTYFQNEAQLEKSRLLSDRFSAERPKGSFSTLEIQRTEQGDSAMYLCASSSRQGTEAFFGQGTRLTVV.

Worth noting for this clone: The junction shows a germline mismatch at one end, possibly a read error. The read ends 3 residues shy of where the CDR3 ends; the end is completed using the germline J gene. J is TRBJ2-2 and V is TRBV4-2; TRBD1 is a possible D gene (5 bases). CDR1 and CDR2 from the germline V gene are LGHNA and YNFKEQ. The CDR3 is 16 residues long. Here the CDR3 reads CASSPQTVPNTGELFF. The part of the CDR3 DNA that was read is TGCGCCAGCAGCCCACAGACAGTACCGAACACCGGGGAG.

About this clone: From the germline J gene comes the end of the CDR3, since the read stops 3 residues before it. The gene calls are TRBV12-5 and TRBJ1-1; 9 bases fit TRBD1. V was clipped by 6 bases and J by 2 bases; unmatched bases: 16. There are 18 residues in the CDR3. CDR1 and CDR2 (germline): LGHNT, FRNRAP. CDR3 DNA, as far as it was read: TGTGCTAGTGGCTGGGGGGTACAGGGGGCCCCGCTTAACACTGAA. This codes for CASGWGVQGAPLNTE. In full, the CDR3 reads CASGWGVQGAPLNTEAFF.

Turning to this clone: Coverage ceases 3 residues before the CDR3 finishes, and the germline J gene fills in the end. V gene TRBV4-1 combines with J gene TRBJ2-7; no clear D gene. Trimming took off 3 bases at V and 1 base at J, with 19 bases between the two ends. The CDR3 covers 17 residues. Looked up from germline, CDR1 is MGHRA and CDR2 is YSYEKL. The CDR3 reads CASSHYMGGQASYEQYF. The sequenced CDR3 bases are TGCGCCAGCAGCCATTATATGGGTGGGCAGGCGTCCTACGAG.

As regards this clone: The CDR3 is cut off 3 residues early in the read; its end comes from the germline J gene. The chain links TRBV30 to TRBJ1-1; D ambiguous. The germline CDR1 and CDR2 sequences are GTSNPN and SVGIG (reference sequence). Trimming removed 0 bases from V and 0 bases from J, with 5 bases in between. The CDR3 contains 13 residues. Partial CDR3 DNA: TGTGCCTGGAGTGTACAAGTGAACACTGAA. Protein sequence: CAWSVQVNTE. The CDR3, in full, reads CAWSVQVNTEAFF.

Comments on this clone: The read comes to an end 3 residues before the CDR3 does, leaving the germline J gene to fill in the end. The chain recombines TRBV7-9 with TRBJ1-4; possible D gene TRBD1, 6 bases. V gave up 3 bases and J gave up 7 bases, with 12 bases separating them. The CDR3 consists of 14 residues. In germline, CDR1 is SEHNR, CDR2 FQNEAQ (reference sequence). The covered CDR3 bases are TGTGCCAGCAGCTTGGGGGGGCTTGTTGAAAAA. It specifies CASSLGGLVEK. The complete CDR3 sequence is CASSLGGLVEKLFF.

In the case of this clone: The sequence runs out 3 residues before the end of the CDR3; the remainder is reconstructed from the germline J gene. This chain joins TRBV7-9 and TRBJ1-1; no firm D call. The germline V gene encodes CDR1 SEHNR and CDR2 FQNEAQ (reference sequence). The V and J ends lost 2 bases and 2 bases respectively, with 12 bases between them. The CDR3 is 15 residues long. The sequenced part of the CDR3 DNA is TGTGCCAGCAGCTTACCGACGGGTAGAAACACTGAA. Protein sequence: CASSLPTGRNTE. The whole CDR3 sequence is CASSLPTGRNTEAFF.

In the case of this clone: The missing CDR3 end, 3 residues past where the read stops, is filled in from the germline J gene. The chain combines TRBV7-2 with TRBJ1-2, with D unclear. The CDR3 contains 13 residues. From germline, CDR1 is SGHTA and CDR2 FQGNSA. The CDR3 protein is CASSLGPVNDYTF. CDR3 DNA (partial): TGTGCCAGCAGCTTAGGGCCAGTCAATGAC.

Concerning this clone itself: The read ends 3 residues shy of where the CDR3 ends; the end is completed using the germline J gene. The chain links TRBV28 to TRBJ1-2; 7 bases match TRBD1. V was pared by 9 bases and J by 5 bases, with 9 bases of the junction left unmatched. Looked up from germline, CDR1 is MDHEN and CDR2 is SYDVKM. The CDR3 runs to 13 residues. This chain's CDR3 is CASRRQGGYGYTF. CDR3 DNA (partial): TGTGCCAGTAGAAGGCAGGGGGGTTATGGC.

Details on this clone: The read finishes 3 residues shy of the CDR3 end, and the germline J gene is used to complete it. The chain has TRBV20-1 and TRBJ2-3; perhaps TRBD2 as D (6 bases). CDR1 is DFQATT, CDR2 SNEGSKA, per germline (reference sequence). The CDR3 totals 15 residues. Trimming stripped 1 base from V and 0 bases from J, with 11 bases between. CDR3 bases read: TGCAGTGCTAGAGCCTCTAGCGCTAGCACAGATACG. This gives the protein CSARASSASTDT. The entire CDR3 reads CSARASSASTDTQYF.

Worth noting for this clone: The read falls 3 residues short of the CDR3 end, and the missing part is taken from the germline J gene. This sequence joins TRBV2 and TRBJ2-7; perhaps D is TRBD1 or TRBD2 (5 bases each). The CDR3 consists of 14 residues. V was shortened by 3 bases and J by 2 bases, with 11 bases between the two germline ends. Germline CDR1 and CDR2: SNHLY and FYNNEI. CDR3 DNA, as far as it was read: TGTGCCAGCAGTGAGTTGAGGGGAACCTACGAG. This translates into CASSELRGTYE. The whole CDR3 sequence is CASSELRGTYEQYF.

Note on this clone: The read terminates 3 residues before the CDR3 end, so the remaining end is supplied by the germline J gene. V is TRBV2 and J is TRBJ1-6; TRBD1 might be the D (5 bases). Germline-derived CDR1 and CDR2 are SNHLY and FYNNEI. This CDR3 contains 15 residues. Trimming removed 5 bases from V and 5 bases from J, with 13 bases in between. This CDR3 is CASSRPGGDNSPLHF. Incomplete CDR3 DNA: TGTGCCAGCAGTCGCCCCGGGGGGGATAATTCACCC.